These 25 T cell receptor beta chains were all obtained from the same sample, sequenced in a study of cytomegalovirus exposure and HLA in healthy donors. The PCR made use of 60 Vbeta and 13 Jbeta primers. Clones were sequenced by immunoSEQ multiplex PCR, and TCRdb holds only the in-frame ones, with some missing. This sample carries approximately 190,000 clones, over 65% of them seen once, and the ten largest clones take roughly 3.1%. Sequencing was performed on PBMCs. These receptors all stem from a man in his forties or fifties in good health and CMV-seropositive.

The chain links TRBV5-4 to TRBJ1-2, with D perhaps TRBD1 (6 bases). Trimming pared 1 base from V and 7 bases from J, leaving 14 bases between. The length of the CDR3 is 14 residues. Germline CDR1 reads SGHNT; CDR2 reads YYREEE (reference sequence). The CDR3 is CASSLNREGVGYTF. CDR3 DNA: TGTGCCAGCAGCTTGAACAGGGAAGGAGTTGGCTACACCTTC. Full variable domain (outside the CDR3, taken from reference TRBV5-4 and TRBJ1-2): ETGVTQSPTHLIKTRGQQVTLRCSSQSGHNTVSWYQQALGQGPQFIFQYYREEENGRGNFPPRFSGLQFPNYSSELNVNALELDDSALYLCASSLNREGVGYTFGSGTRLTVV.

The count of this clone is one. The chain employs TRBV15 and TRBJ1-3; D is perhaps TRBD1 (6 bases). The CDR3 has 12 residues. The germline CDR1 and CDR2 sequences are LNHNV and YYDKDF (reference sequence). Trimming shortened V by 6 bases and J by 6 bases, and 9 bases separated the two germline ends. The CDR3 reads CATSNRENTIYF. The CDR3, as DNA: TGTGCCACCAGTAACAGGGAAAACACCATATATTTT.

This chain uses TRBV19 with TRBJ1-5; D is perhaps TRBD1 (5 bases). Germline-derived CDR1 and CDR2 are LNHDA and SQIVND (reference sequence). V lost 10 bases to trimming and J lost 2 bases, with 18 bases between them. This CDR3 is 15 amino acids long. This CDR3 is CATLGQAGRNQPQHF. CDR3 sequence (DNA): TGTGCCACCCTTGGACAAGCCGGTCGCAATCAGCCCCAGCATTTT. Drawing the rest from reference TRBV19 and TRBJ1-5, the complete variable domain is DGGITQSPKYLFRKEGQNVTLSCEQNLNHDAMYWYRQDPGQGLRLIYYSQIVNDFQKGDIAEGYSVSREKKESFPLTVTSAQKNPTAFYLCATLGQAGRNQPQHFGDGTRLSIL.

The chain links TRBV29-1 to TRBJ1-4; D is uncertain. The CDR3 runs 15 residues. CDR1 is SQVTM, CDR2 ANQGSEA, per germline. V was shortened by 7 bases and J by 3 bases, with 18 bases between the two germline ends. CDR3 in amino acids: CSGRISVGANEKLFF. As DNA, the CDR3 is TGCAGCGGAAGAATTTCGGTTGGAGCTAATGAAAAACTGTTTTTT.

A few counts support this clone. The chain couples TRBV6-6 to TRBJ1-2; D unresolved. Per the germline V gene, CDR1 is MNHNY and CDR2 is SVGAGI (reference sequence). The CDR3 totals 13 residues. V was pared by 6 bases and J by 3 bases, with 11 bases between. CDR3 residues: CASSYLGDYGYTF. CDR3 sequence (DNA): TGTGCCAGCAGCTACCTAGGAGACTATGGCTACACCTTC.

The chain links TRBV28 to TRBJ2-5; tentative D call: TRBD1 (5 bases). There are 14 residues in the CDR3. Germline lookup yields CDR1 MDHEN and CDR2 SYDVKM. Trimming removed 2 bases at V and 7 bases at J, with 14 bases between. CDR3 DNA: TGTGCCAGCAGTTTACCCTCAGGGCCGGTGACCCAGTACTTC. Its protein is CASSLPSGPVTQYF.

The count of this clone is one. This chain uses TRBV5-4 with TRBJ1-2; D uncertain. Germline V gene lookup returns CDR1 SGHNT and CDR2 YYREEE (reference sequence). V lost 0 bases to trimming and J lost 3 bases, with 6 bases between them. This CDR3 spans 13 amino acids. The CDR3 DNA reads TGTGCCAGCAGCTTGGTGGCGGACTATGGCTACACCTTC. It codes for CASSLVADYGYTF.

The sample holds a few counts of this clone. V and J are TRBV19 and TRBJ2-7, with TRBD2 matching 8 bases. V trimming: 3 bases; J trimming: 4 bases; junction bases outside the gene matches: 23. The germline gives CDR1 LNHDA, CDR2 SQIVND (reference sequence). The CDR3 covers 20 residues. The CDR3 sequence is CASSMGQRLGAGGISYEQYF. The CDR3 coding sequence is TGTGCCAGTAGTATGGGTCAACGTCTTGGGGCGGGAGGAATCAGTTACGAGCAGTACTTC.

The chain combines TRBV11-2 with TRBJ1-6, with a weak D call TRBD1 (6 bases). V lost 1 base and J lost 6, with 13 bases in between. The CDR3 spans 16 residues. The V gene's germline CDR1 is SGHAT and CDR2 FQNNGV. CDR3: CASSLGQGGSNSPLHF. The CDR3 DNA reads as TGTGCCAGCAGCTTAGGACAAGGGGGTTCTAATTCACCCCTCCACTTT.

Details on this clone: A read error may account for a junction end that differs from germline. Other DNA sequences in the sample encode the same CDR3. The gene calls are TRBV5-1 and TRBJ1-2, with TRBD1 as a possible D gene (6 bases). The CDR3 has 15 residues. The germline V gene encodes CDR1 SGHRS and CDR2 YFSETQ. In DNA, the CDR3 is TGCGCCAGTAGCTTGGGGACACGAGTCAACTATGGCTACACCTTC. As protein: CASSLGTRVNYGYTF.

The chain's CDR3 is CASSSRGSGQETQYF. Here the CDR3 DNA reads TGTGCCAGCAGCTCCAGGGGGTCAGGACAAGAGACCCAGTACTTC. The chain carries TRBV11-2 and TRBJ2-5, with TRBD1 matching 7 bases. The CDR3 sequence is 15 residues long. With V trimmed by 4 bases and J by 2 bases, 7 bases remained unmatched. Germline V gene data show CDR1 as SGHAT and CDR2 as FQNNGV. The whole variable domain, filled in from reference TRBV11-2 and TRBJ2-5, reads EAGVAQSPRYKIIEKRQSVAFWCNPISGHATLYWYQQILGQGPKLLIQFQNNGVVDDSQLPKDRFSAERLKGVDSTLKIQPAKLEDSAVYLCASSSRGSGQETQYFGPGTRLLVL.

The chain couples TRBV7-8 to TRBJ1-1, with 7 bases aligning to TRBD1. This CDR3 region has 12 residues. The germline V gene encodes CDR1 SGHVS and CDR2 FQNEAQ. With V trimmed by 5 bases and J by 4 bases, 1 base remained unmatched. CDR3 in DNA: TGTGCCAGCAGCCCAGGGGGCACTGAAGCTTTCTTT. Protein product: CASSPGGTEAFF.

The chain combines TRBV6-1 with TRBJ1-1, with a weak D call TRBD1 (5 bases). The CDR3 runs to 14 residues. Looked up from germline, CDR1 is MNHNS and CDR2 is SASEGT. Trimming took off 3 bases at V and 5 bases at J, with 13 bases between the two ends. CDR3 bases: TGTGCCAGCAGTGAGGCGGGACGTAAGACTGAAGCTTTCTTT. It yields the protein CASSEAGRKTEAFF.

The sample holds one count of this clone. The chain uses TRBV27 and TRBJ1-6; a weak D match, TRBD1 (6 bases). The CDR3 loop spans 18 amino acids. In germline, CDR1 is MNHEY, CDR2 SMNVEV (reference sequence). Trimming cost V 5 bases and J 4 bases, with 21 bases left between them. The CDR3 protein is CASSPSWGGLGYNSPLHF. Here the CDR3 DNA reads TGTGCCAGCAGTCCTTCCTGGGGGGGGCTGGGGTATAATTCACCCCTCCACTTT.

The chain carries TRBV19 and TRBJ1-1; 8 bases align to TRBD1. V dropped 6 bases and J dropped 0; count of bases not matched to a gene: 3. The CDR3 consists of 14 residues. Germline V gene data show CDR1 as LNHDA and CDR2 as SQIVND (reference sequence). CDR3 coding DNA: TGTGCCAGTAGATCGGGACAGGTGAACACTGAAGCTTTCTTT. It translates to CASRSGQVNTEAFF.

The chain links TRBV29-1 to TRBJ2-1; 9 nucleotides line up with TRBD2. Losses at the gene ends were 4 bases for V and 4 bases for J; bases not matched to a gene: 5. Per germline, CDR1 SQVTM and CDR2 ANQGSEA. The CDR3 covers 14 residues. The CDR3 DNA sequence: TGCAGCGTTGGCAAGCGGGAGGTATACAATGAGCAGTTCTTC. This gives the protein CSVGKREVYNEQFF.

The chain joins TRBV6-1 to TRBJ1-3, with TRBD1 as a possible D gene (5 bases). Germline lookup yields CDR1 MNHNS and CDR2 SASEGT. The CDR3 has 14 residues. Trimming left V 8 bases short and J 7 bases short, with 18 bases between. DNA for the CDR3: TGTGCCAGCTGCACGACAAGGGGAGGTAACACCATATATTTT. It translates to CASCTTRGGNTIYF.

The V call is TRBV19, the J call TRBJ2-3; tentatively, D is TRBD2 (5 bases). The CDR3 extends over 15 amino acids. Germline lookup yields CDR1 LNHDA and CDR2 SQIVND (reference sequence). Deletions cut 3 bases from V and 2 bases from J, with 12 bases between. The CDR3 sequence: CASSMGRSSTDTQYF. The CDR3 DNA follows: TGTGCCAGTAGTATGGGGAGATCCTCCACAGATACGCAGTATTTT.

The CDR3: CASSDSDRGTSPLHF. In nucleotides, the CDR3 is TGTGCCAGCAGTGACTCCGACAGGGGCACTTCACCCCTCCACTTT. V usage is TRBV6-4 and J usage is TRBJ1-6; TRBD1 matches 8 bases. Trimming took 0 bases from V and 9 from J; bases not matched to a gene: 4. CDR3 length equals 15 residues. Germline-derived CDR1 and CDR2 are MRHNA and SNTAGT.

V and J are TRBV28 and TRBJ1-2; 8 nucleotides agree with TRBD1. The CDR3 covers 14 residues. The junction had 3 bases not matched to a gene; V was cut back by 2 bases and J by 4 bases. Germline V gene lookup returns CDR1 MDHEN and CDR2 SYDVKM. Written as DNA, the CDR3 is TGTGCCAGCAGTTTAAGGCAGGGGGCCTATGGCTACACCTTC. Translating gives CASSLRQGAYGYTF.

The V call is TRBV7-6, the J call TRBJ2-7, with D perhaps matching TRBD2 (6 bases). The CDR3 is 14 residues long. CDR1 SGHVS and CDR2 FNYEAQ come from the germline V gene. The DNA of the CDR3 is TGTGCGAGGATAGCAGCGGGTCCTAGACTCGAGCAGTACTTC. It specifies CARIAAGPRLEQYF.

This chain links TRBV2 with TRBJ2-7, with D hard to call. The CDR3 length is 11 residues. V was shortened by 4 bases and J by 3 bases, with 4 bases between the two germline ends. From germline, CDR1 is SNHLY and CDR2 FYNNEI. The CDR3 region has the DNA TGTGCCAGCAGTGTTAACTACGAGCAGTACTTC. This encodes CASSVNYEQYF.

The chain combines TRBV6-1 with TRBJ1-2; D is unclear. V was pared by 4 bases and J by 7 bases, with 7 bases between. CDR3 size: 11 residues. Germline loops: CDR1 MNHNS, CDR2 SASEGT. For the CDR3, the DNA is TGTGCCAGCAGTGGAATCGGTGGCTACACCTTC. Translation: CASSGIGGYTF.

This clone appeared a few times. This rearrangement joins TRBV7-6 to TRBJ2-1; 15 positions match TRBD2. This CDR3 is built from 19 residues. CDR1 SGHVS and CDR2 FNYEAQ come from the germline V gene. Trimming at V came to 5 bases and at J to 0 bases, leaving 8 bases not matched to a gene. CDR3 loop: CASSKGLAGGWDSYNEQFF. Written as DNA, the CDR3 is TGTGCCAGCAGCAAAGGACTAGCGGGAGGGTGGGACTCCTACAATGAGCAGTTCTTC. Complete variable domain (other parts from reference TRBV7-6 and TRBJ2-1): GAGVSQSPRYKVTKRGQDVALRCDPISGHVSLYWYRQALGQGPEFLTYFNYEAQQDKSGLPNDRFSAERPEGSISTLTIQRTEQRDSAMYRCASSKGLAGGWDSYNEQFFGPGTRLTVL.

The DNA of the CDR3 is TGTGCCAGCAGCGCCCCTAGCGGGAGTCCCACAGATACGCAGTATTTT. This encodes CASSAPSGSPTDTQYF. The V call is TRBV9, the J call TRBJ2-3; 10 bases agree with TRBD2. This CDR3 has 16 amino acids. The V gene's germline CDR1 is SGDLS and CDR2 YYNGEE. V lost 3 bases, J lost 2 bases, and 6 bases stayed unmatched.